What follows describes a single TCR beta chain. Its antigen is still unknown. Starting from PBMCs, sorting isolated CD4+ and CD8+ T cells. The germline gives CDR1 SGHRS, CDR2 YFSETQ. The V end was cut by 6 bases, the J end by 3 bases, with 18 bases between. This CDR3 region has 15 residues. Extraction of RNA preceded its reverse transcription into cDNA, which served as the sequencing template. Data came from immunoSEQ multiplex PCR; TCRdb stores just in-frame clones and leaves some out. Of over 200,000 clones listed, around 62% are singletons. The sample originates from a study of CD8+ T cells in alopecia areata. Across the study: Those treated were given oral tofacitinib at 5 to 10 mg twice daily. The drug, tofacitinib, lasted 6 to 18 months, followed by 6 months off drug.

Study results and limitations: Relative to normal scalp, lesional scalp, especially alopecia totalis/universalis, showed higher clonality.

The material was CD4+ T cells sorted from blood, obtained at week 0. The sequence came from a human donor with alopecia areata. The rearrangement uses TRBV5-1 and TRBJ1-1; D perhaps matches TRBD1 (5 bases). The CDR3: CASTPGSGADTEAFF. CDR3 nucleotide sequence: TGCGCCAGCACCCCAGGTAGCGGGGCCGACACTGAAGCTTTCTTT. Full variable domain (outside the CDR3, taken from reference TRBV5-1 and TRBJ1-1): KAGVTQTPRYLIKTRGQQVTLSCSPISGHRSVSWYQQTPGQGLQFLFEYFSETQRNKGNFPGRFSGRQFSNSRSEMNVSTLELGDSALYLCASTPGSGADTEAFFGQGTRLTVV.